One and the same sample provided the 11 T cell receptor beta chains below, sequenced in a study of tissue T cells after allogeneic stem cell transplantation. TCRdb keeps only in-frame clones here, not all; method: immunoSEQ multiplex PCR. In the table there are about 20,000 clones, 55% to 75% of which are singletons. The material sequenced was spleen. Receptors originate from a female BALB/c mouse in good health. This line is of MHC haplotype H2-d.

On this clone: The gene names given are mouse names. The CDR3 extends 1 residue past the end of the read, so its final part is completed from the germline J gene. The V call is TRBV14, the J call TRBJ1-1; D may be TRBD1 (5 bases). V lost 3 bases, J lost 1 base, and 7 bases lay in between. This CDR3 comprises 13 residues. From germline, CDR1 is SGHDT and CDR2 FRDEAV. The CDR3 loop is CASSSGRNTEVFF. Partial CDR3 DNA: TGTGCCAGCAGTTCGGGACGGAACACAGAAGTCTTC. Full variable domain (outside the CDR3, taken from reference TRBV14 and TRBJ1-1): EAGVTQSPRYAVLQEGQAVSFWCDPISGHDTLYWYQQPRDQGPQLLVYFRDEAVIDNSQLPSDRFSAVRPKGTNSTLKIQSAKQGDTATYLCASSSGRNTEVFFGKGTRLTVV.

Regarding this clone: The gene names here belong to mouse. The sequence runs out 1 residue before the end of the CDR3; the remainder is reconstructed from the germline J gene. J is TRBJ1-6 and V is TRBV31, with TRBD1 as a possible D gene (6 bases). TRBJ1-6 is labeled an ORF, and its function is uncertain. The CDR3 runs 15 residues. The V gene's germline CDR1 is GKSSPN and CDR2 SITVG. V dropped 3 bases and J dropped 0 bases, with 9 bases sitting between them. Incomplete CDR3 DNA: TGTGCCTGGAGGGGACAAAATTCCTATAATTCGCCCCTCTAC. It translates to CAWRGQNSYNSPLY. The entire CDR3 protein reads CAWRGQNSYNSPLYF.

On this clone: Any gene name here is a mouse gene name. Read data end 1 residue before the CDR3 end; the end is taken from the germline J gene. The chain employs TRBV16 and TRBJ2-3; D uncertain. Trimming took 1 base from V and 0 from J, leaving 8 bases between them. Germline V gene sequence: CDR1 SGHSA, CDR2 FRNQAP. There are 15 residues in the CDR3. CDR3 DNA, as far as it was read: TGTGCAAGCAGCTTAGTGGCACCTAGTGCAGAAACGCTGTAT. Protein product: CASSLVAPSAETLY. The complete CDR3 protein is CASSLVAPSAETLYF.

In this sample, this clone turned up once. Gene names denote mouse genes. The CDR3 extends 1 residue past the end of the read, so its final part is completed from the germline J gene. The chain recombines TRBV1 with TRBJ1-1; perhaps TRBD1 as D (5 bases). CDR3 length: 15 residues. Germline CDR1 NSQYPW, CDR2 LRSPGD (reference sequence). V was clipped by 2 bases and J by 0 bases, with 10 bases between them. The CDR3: CTCSATDSANTEVFF. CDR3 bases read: TGCACCTGCAGTGCAACAGACAGTGCAAACACAGAAGTCTTC.

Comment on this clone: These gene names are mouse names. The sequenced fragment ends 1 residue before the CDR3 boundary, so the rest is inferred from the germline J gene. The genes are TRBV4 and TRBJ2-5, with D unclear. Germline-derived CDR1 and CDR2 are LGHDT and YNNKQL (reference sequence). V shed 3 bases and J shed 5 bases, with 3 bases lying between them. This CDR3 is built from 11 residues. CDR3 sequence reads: CASSYRDTQYF. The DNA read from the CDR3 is TGTGCCAGCAGCTACCGAGACACCCAGTAC.

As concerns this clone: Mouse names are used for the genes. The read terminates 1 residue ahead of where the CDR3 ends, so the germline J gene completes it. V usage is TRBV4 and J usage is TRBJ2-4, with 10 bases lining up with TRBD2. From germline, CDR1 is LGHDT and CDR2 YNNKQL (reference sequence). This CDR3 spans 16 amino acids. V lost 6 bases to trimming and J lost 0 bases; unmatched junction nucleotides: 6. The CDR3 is CASSQDWGTSQNTLYF. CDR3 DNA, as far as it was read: TGTGCCAGCAGTCAGGACTGGGGGACTAGTCAAAACACCTTGTAC.

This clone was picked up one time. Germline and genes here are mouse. The CDR3: CASSPDNNSPLYF. CDR3 DNA, as far as it was read: TGTGCCAGCAGCCCGGACAATAATTCGCCCCTCTAC. The rearrangement joins TRBV5 to TRBJ1-6; tentatively, D is TRBD1 (5 bases). Read coverage stops 1 residue before the CDR3 terminus; the germline J gene supplies the remainder. TRBJ1-6 carries the ORF label, with uncertain function. Looked up from germline, CDR1 is LGHNA and CDR2 is YNLKQL (reference sequence). The CDR3 runs to 13 residues. V was pared by 4 bases and J by 5 bases, with 6 bases between.

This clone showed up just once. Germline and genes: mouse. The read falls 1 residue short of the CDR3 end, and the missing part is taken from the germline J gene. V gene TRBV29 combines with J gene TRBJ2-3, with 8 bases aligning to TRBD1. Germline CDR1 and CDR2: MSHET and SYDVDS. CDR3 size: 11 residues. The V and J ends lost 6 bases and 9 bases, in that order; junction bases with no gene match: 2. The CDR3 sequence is CASRNRGTLYF. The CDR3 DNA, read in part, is TGTGCTAGCAGAAACAGGGGGACGCTGTAT.

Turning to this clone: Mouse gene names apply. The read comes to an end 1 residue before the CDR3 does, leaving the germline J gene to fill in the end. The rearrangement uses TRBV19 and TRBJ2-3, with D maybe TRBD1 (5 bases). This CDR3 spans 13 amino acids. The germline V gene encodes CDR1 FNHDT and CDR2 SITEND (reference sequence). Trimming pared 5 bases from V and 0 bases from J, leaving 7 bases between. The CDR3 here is CASRTASAETLYF. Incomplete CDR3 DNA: TGTGCCAGCAGGACAGCTAGTGCAGAAACGCTGTAT.

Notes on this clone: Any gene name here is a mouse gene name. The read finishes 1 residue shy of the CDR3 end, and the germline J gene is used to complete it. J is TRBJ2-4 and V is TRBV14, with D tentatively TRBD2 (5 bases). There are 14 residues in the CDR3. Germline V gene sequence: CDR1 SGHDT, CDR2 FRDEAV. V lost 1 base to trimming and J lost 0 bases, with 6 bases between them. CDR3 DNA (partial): TGTGCCAGCAGTTTCCTGGGTAGTCAAAACACCTTGTAC. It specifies CASSFLGSQNTLY. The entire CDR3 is CASSFLGSQNTLYF.

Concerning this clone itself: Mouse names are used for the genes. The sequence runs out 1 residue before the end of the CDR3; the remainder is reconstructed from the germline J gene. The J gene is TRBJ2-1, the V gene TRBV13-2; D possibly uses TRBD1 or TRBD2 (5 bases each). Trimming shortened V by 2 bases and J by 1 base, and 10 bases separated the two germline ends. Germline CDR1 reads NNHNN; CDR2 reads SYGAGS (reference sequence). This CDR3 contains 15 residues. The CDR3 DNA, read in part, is TGTGCCAGCGGTGAGCAGCGGGGGAACTATGCTGAGCAGTTC. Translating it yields CASGEQRGNYAEQF. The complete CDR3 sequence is CASGEQRGNYAEQFF.